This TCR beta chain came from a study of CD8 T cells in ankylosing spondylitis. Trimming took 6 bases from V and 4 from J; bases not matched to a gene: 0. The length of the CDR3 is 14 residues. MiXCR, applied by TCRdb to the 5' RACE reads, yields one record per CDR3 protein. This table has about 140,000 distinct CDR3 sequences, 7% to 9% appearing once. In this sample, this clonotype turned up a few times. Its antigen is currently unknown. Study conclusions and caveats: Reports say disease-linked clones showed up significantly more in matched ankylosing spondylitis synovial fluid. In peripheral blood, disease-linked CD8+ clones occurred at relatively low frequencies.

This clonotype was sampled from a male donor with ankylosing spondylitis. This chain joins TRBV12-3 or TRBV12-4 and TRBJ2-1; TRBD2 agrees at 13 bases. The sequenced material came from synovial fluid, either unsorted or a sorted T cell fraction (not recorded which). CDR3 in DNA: TGTGCCAGCAGGACTAGCGGGAGGTACAATGAGCAGTTCTTC. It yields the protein CASRTSGRYNEQFF.